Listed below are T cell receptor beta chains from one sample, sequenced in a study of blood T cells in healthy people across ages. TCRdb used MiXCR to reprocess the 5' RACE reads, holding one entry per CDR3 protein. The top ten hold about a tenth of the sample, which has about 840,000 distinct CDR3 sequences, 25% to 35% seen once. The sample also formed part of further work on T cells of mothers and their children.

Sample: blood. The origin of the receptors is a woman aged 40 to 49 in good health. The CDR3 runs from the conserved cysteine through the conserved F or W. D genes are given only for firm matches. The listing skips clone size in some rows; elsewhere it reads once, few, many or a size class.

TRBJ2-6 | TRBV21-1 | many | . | TGTGCCAGCAGCAAGCTCTGGGGCAGGGTCTCCTCTGGGGCCAACGTCCTGACTTTC | CASSKLWGRVSSGANVLTF
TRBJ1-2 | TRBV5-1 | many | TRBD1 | TGCGCCAGCAGCCAATCCGCCGGGACAGGTGGTGGCTACACCTTC | CASSQSAGTGGGYTF
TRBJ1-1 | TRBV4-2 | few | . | TGTGCCAGCAGCCCCCGGCGAGGAAGGGCCATGAACACTGAAGCTTTCTTT | CASSPRRGRAMNTEAFF
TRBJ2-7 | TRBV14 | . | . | TGTGCCAGCAGCCAGGGAAGACAGGTCTACGAGCAGTACTTC | CASSQGRQVYEQYF
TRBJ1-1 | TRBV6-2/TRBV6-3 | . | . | TGTGCCAGCAGGTACTCTGGGCAGAACACTGAAGCTTTCTTT | CASRYSGQNTEAFF
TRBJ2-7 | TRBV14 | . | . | TGTGCCAGCAGCCAATTCTCAGGGTTCTCTTCCTACGAGCAGTACTTC | CASSQFSGFSSYEQYF
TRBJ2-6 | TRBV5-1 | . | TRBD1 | TGCGCCAGCAGCTTACGACAGGGTACGGGTGCTGGGGCCAACGTCCTGACTTTC | CASSLRQGTGAGANVLTF
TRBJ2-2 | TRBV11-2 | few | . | TGTGCCAGCAGCCCCTTCTTACTCGCGAACACCGGGGAGCTGTTTTTT | CASSPFLLANTGELFF
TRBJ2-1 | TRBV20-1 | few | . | TGCAGTGCTAGGACCCCCTGGGCTGAGCAGTTCTTC | CSARTPWAEQFF
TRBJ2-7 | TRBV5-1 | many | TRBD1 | TGCGCCAGCAGCGTACAAGGGACAGGGGTAGAGGAGCAGTACTTC | CASSVQGTGVEEQYF
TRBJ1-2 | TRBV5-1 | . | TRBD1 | TGCGCCAGCAGCTCAATACAGGGGGCGGGCGGCTACACCTTC | CASSSIQGAGGYTF
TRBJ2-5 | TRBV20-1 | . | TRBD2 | TGCAGCGCTGCGGGACTAGCGGGGAGGCGGCAAGAGACCCAGTACTTC | CSAAGLAGRRQETQYF
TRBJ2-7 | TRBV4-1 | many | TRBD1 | TGCGCCAGCAGCCACGGACAGGGGGCCTACTACGAGCAGTACTTC | CASSHGQGAYYEQYF
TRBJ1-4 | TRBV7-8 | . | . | TGTGCCAGCGGCCGGGCTCCCAGTGGAACTAATGAAAAACTGTTTTTT | CASGRAPSGTNEKLFF
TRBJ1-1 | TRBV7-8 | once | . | TGTGCCAGCAGCCTCACGCATGACAACACTGAAGCTTTCTTT | CASSLTHDNTEAFF
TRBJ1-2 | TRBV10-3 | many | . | TGTGCCATCAGTGAAGGGGGAGACTATGGCTACACCTTC | CAISEGGDYGYTF
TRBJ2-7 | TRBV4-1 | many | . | TGCGCCAGCAGCCAGGAATTCCCAGGATGGTCCTACGAGCAGTACTTC | CASSQEFPGWSYEQYF
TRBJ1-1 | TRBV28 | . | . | TGTGCCAGCAGTTTTGGCCAAAACCCTGAAGCTTTCTTT | CASSFGQNPEAFF
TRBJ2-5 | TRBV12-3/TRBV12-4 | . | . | TGTGCCAGTGGAGGGGCCAGCCAAGAGACCCGGTACTTC | CASGGASQETRYF
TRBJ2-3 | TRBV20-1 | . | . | TGCAGTGCTAGAGGACACCAGAGCACAGATACGCAGTATTTT | CSARGHQSTDTQYF
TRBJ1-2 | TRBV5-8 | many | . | TGTGCCAGCAGCCTAGGCCGGCTGACTTTCTATGGCTACACCTTC | CASSLGRLTFYGYTF
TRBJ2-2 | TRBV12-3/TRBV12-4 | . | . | TGTGCCAGCAGTTTCGGAGGGGGCATGGAGCTGTTTTTT | CASSFGGGMELFF
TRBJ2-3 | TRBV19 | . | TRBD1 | TGTGCCAGTAGTATGGACAGGGGACGGGCCACAGATACGCAGTATTTT | CASSMDRGRATDTQYF
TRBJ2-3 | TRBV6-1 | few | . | TGTGCCAGCAGGGAGATTTCAGGTTTCGGTACGCAGTATTTT | CASREISGFGTQYF
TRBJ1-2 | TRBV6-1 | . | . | TGTGCCAGCGGTGGCTCCATGGAGGGCTATGGCTACACCTTC | CASGGSMEGYGYTF
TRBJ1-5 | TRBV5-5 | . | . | TGTGCCAGCAGCTTGGGCCAACCATTCGGAGAGGCAAATCAGCCCCAGCATTTT | CASSLGQPFGEANQPQHF
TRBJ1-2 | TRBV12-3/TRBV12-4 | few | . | TGTGCCAGCAGTCGAGAGCTGGGCTACACCTTC | CASSRELGYTF
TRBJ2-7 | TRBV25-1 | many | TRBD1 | TGTGCCAGCAGTGAACAAGGACAGGGGGTTGACGAGCAGTACTTC | CASSEQGQGVDEQYF
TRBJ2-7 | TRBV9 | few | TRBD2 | TGTGCCAGCAGCAGTGGGAGCGGGGGGTATTACGAGCAGTACTTC | CASSSGSGGYYEQYF
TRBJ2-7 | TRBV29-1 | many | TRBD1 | TGCAGCGAGGGTGTCGGGACAGGGGTATCAAATGGTTCCTACGAGCAGTACTTC | CSEGVGTGVSNGSYEQYF
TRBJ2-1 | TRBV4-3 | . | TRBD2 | TGCGCCAGCAGCCAAGACAGGTTCGGCGGGGGCTCCTACAATGAGCAGTTCTTC | CASSQDRFGGGSYNEQFF
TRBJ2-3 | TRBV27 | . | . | TGTGCCAGCAGTCCAGTCGGTACTAGCACAGATACGCAGTATTTT | CASSPVGTSTDTQYF
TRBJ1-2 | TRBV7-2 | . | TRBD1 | TGTGCCCGCAGGTCCCAAGTCAGGGGGGATGGCTACACCTTC | CARRSQVRGDGYTF
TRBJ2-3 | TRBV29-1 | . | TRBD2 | TGCAGCCTTAGCGGGAGGGCCTCAGATACGCAGTATTTT | CSLSGRASDTQYF